The 29 T cell receptor beta chains listed next were all sequenced from one sample in a study of blood T cell repertoires in COVID-19. Sequenced by immunoSEQ multiplex PCR; TCRdb stores in-frame clones only, minus some. This sample has roughly 60,000 clones, with under 85% found just once. Sample: peripheral blood. The source is a woman of 80 years or more with acute or convalescent COVID-19.

The chain combines TRBV6-5 with TRBJ1-6; a weak D match, TRBD1 (6 bases). The CDR3 length is 14 residues. Trimming took off 6 bases at V and 7 bases at J, with 13 bases between the two ends. Germline loops: CDR1 MNHEY, CDR2 SVGAGI. Written as DNA, the CDR3 is TGTGCCAGCAGGGGTACAGGGCCCAATTCACCCCTCCACTTT. This codes for CASRGTGPNSPLHF.

This chain connects TRBV7-8 to TRBJ1-5; 9 bases fit TRBD1. Germline loops: CDR1 SGHVS, CDR2 FQNEAQ. CDR3 length: 17 residues. V shed 3 bases and J 6 bases; nucleotides not matched to a gene: 12. The CDR3 DNA is TGTGCCAGCAGCTTCTTTTCCGGGACAGGGTCCACTCAGCCCCAGCATTTT. Translating it yields CASSFFSGTGSTQPQHF.

The DNA of the CDR3 is TGTGCCAGCAGCGGGACAGGGGCCTATGGCTACACCTTC. Its translation is CASSGTGAYGYTF. The chain is built from TRBV9 and TRBJ1-2, with 9 nucleotides matching TRBD1. After removal of 3 bases from V and 4 bases from J, the junction contained 1 base not matched to a gene. Looked up from germline, CDR1 is SGDLS and CDR2 is YYNGEE. CDR3 size: 13 residues.

This rearrangement joins TRBV7-8 to TRBJ1-5, with TRBD1 matching over 9 bases. With V trimmed by 5 bases and J by 5 bases, 10 bases remained unmatched. This CDR3 contains 16 residues. The germline gives CDR1 SGHVS, CDR2 FQNEAQ. CDR3 coding DNA: TGTGCCAGCAGCCACCGACAGGGGGGTTATCATCAGCCCCAGCATTTT. Translation: CASSHRQGGYHQPQHF.

The chain combines TRBV19 with TRBJ2-3; D ambiguous. V was trimmed by 5 bases and J by 2 bases, leaving 14 bases between them. This CDR3 is 15 amino acids long. CDR1 is LNHDA and CDR2 is SQIVND in the germline V gene (reference sequence). This chain's CDR3 is CASSDHGGITDTQYF. The CDR3 DNA sequence: TGTGCCAGTAGTGACCATGGCGGTATCACAGATACGCAGTATTTT.

This rearrangement joins TRBV5-1 to TRBJ2-2, with D perhaps matching TRBD2 (6 bases). The CDR3 contains 15 residues. V was clipped by 2 bases and J by 6 bases, with 14 bases between them. Per germline, CDR1 SGHRS and CDR2 YFSETQ. The CDR3 protein is CASSFRQGGAGELFF. The CDR3 nucleotides read TGCGCCAGCAGCTTCAGGCAGGGAGGCGCCGGGGAGCTGTTTTTT.

The V call is TRBV18, the J call TRBJ1-1; 9 positions agree with TRBD1. Unmatched junction bases numbered 7, after V lost 3 bases and J lost 5 bases. Germline lookup yields CDR1 KGHSH and CDR2 LQKENI. This CDR3 is built from 15 residues. CDR3 sequence: CASSPWNRGLTEAFF. In DNA form, the CDR3 reads TGTGCCAGCTCACCGTGGAACAGGGGGCTGACTGAAGCTTTCTTT.

This chain uses TRBV10-3 with TRBJ1-1; possible D gene TRBD1, 6 bases. Germline CDR1 reads ENHRY; CDR2 reads SYGVKD. V was cut by 0 bases and J by 1 base, with 12 bases left in between. CDR3 size: 16 residues. The CDR3 reads CAISESMGAKNTEAFF. CDR3 sequence (DNA): TGTGCCATCAGTGAGTCGATGGGGGCGAAGAACACTGAAGCTTTCTTT.

The rearrangement uses TRBV6-5 and TRBJ2-2, with 10 bases aligning to TRBD1. Looked up from germline, CDR1 is MNHEY and CDR2 is SVGAGI. This CDR3 spans 15 amino acids. The V segment lost 5 bases and the J segment 4 bases; nucleotides outside the gene matches: 4. The CDR3 nucleotides are TGTGCCAGCAGTACCCGACAGGGGGCCACCGGGGAGCTGTTTTTT. Its protein is CASSTRQGATGELFF.

The chain recombines TRBV7-2 with TRBJ1-2; a possible D gene is TRBD1 (5 bases). CDR3 length: 13 residues. Germline lookup yields CDR1 SGHTA and CDR2 FQGNSA. The V end lost 5 bases, the J end lost 7 bases, and 14 bases lay between the germline ends. This CDR3 is CASSDQTVGGYTF. The CDR3 coding sequence is TGTGCCAGCAGCGACCAGACAGTCGGTGGCTACACCTTC.

The rearrangement joins TRBV6-5 to TRBJ1-2; D gene unclear. The V end lost 4 bases, the J end lost 2 bases, and 14 bases lay between the germline ends. The germline V gene encodes CDR1 MNHEY and CDR2 SVGAGI. This CDR3 has 15 amino acids. The chain's CDR3 is CASSLTSQSNYGYTF. The CDR3 DNA reads as TGTGCCAGCAGTTTAACATCCCAATCCAACTATGGCTACACCTTC.

This clone was picked up a small number of times. The rearrangement joins TRBV19 to TRBJ1-2; D perhaps matches TRBD1 (5 bases). Germline CDR1 is LNHDA and CDR2 is SQIVND (reference sequence). The CDR3 is 12 amino acids. V lost 9 bases, J lost 4 bases, and 12 bases lay in between. The CDR3 DNA reads TGTGCCAGCAAGGGGATCGGCTATGGCTACACCTTC. Translated, it gives CASKGIGYGYTF.

This chain links TRBV28 with TRBJ1-3; D is possibly TRBD1 (5 bases). The V and J ends lost 5 bases and 6 bases respectively, with 14 bases between them. Germline V CDR1 and CDR2: MDHEN, SYDVKM. This CDR3 has 14 amino acids. CDR3 DNA: TGTGCCAGCAGTGCGGGGCGATCAGAAAACACCATATATTTT. Translating gives CASSAGRSENTIYF.

A few counts support this clone. This chain links TRBV27 with TRBJ1-2; 8 positions match TRBD1. Germline assignment: CDR1 MNHEY and CDR2 SMNVEV (reference sequence). The length of the CDR3 is 14 residues. V was pared by 5 bases and J by 7 bases, with 9 bases of the junction left unmatched. CDR3 nucleotide sequence: TGTGCCAGCAGTGTCGACAGGGGAAGGGCTGGCTACACCTTC. Protein sequence: CASSVDRGRAGYTF.

This chain links TRBV7-8 with TRBJ2-1; no definite D call. The germline V and J ends were trimmed by 3 bases and 4 bases, with 10 bases remaining between them. CDR1 SGHVS and CDR2 FQNEAQ come from the germline V gene. The length of the CDR3 is 14 residues. This CDR3 is CASSFWWAYNEQFF. CDR3 bases: TGTGCCAGCAGCTTCTGGTGGGCTTACAATGAGCAGTTCTTC.

The V call is TRBV7-9, the J call TRBJ2-5, with D maybe TRBD1 (6 bases). Germline assignment: CDR1 SEHNR and CDR2 FQNEAQ (reference sequence). Trimming took off 1 base at V and 7 bases at J, with 13 bases between the two ends. This CDR3 contains 14 residues. This chain's CDR3 is CASSLGQAGGTQYF. The CDR3 DNA reads as TGTGCCAGCAGCTTAGGACAGGCAGGCGGGACCCAGTACTTC.

The genes are TRBV6-5 and TRBJ2-1; 8 bases map to TRBD2. CDR3 length equals 14 residues. Germline V gene lookup returns CDR1 MNHEY and CDR2 SVGAGI. V shed 5 bases and J 2 bases; nucleotides not matched to a gene: 2. The DNA of the CDR3 is TGTGCCAGCAGTCCAGCGGGAGCCTACAATGAGCAGTTCTTC. It encodes CASSPAGAYNEQFF.

The chain uses TRBV29-1 and TRBJ1-5; 8 positions agree with TRBD1. Germline CDR1 reads SQVTM; CDR2 reads ANQGSEA. The V segment lost 7 bases and the J segment 5 bases; nucleotides outside the gene matches: 10. The CDR3 contains 14 residues. As DNA, the CDR3 is TGCAGCGCTGCTTCAGGGGGCGCGGATCAGCCCCAGCATTTT. This translates into CSAASGGADQPQHF.

The V gene is TRBV3-1 (or the pseudogene TRBV3-2), the J gene TRBJ1-2, with D tentatively TRBD1 (5 bases). There are 14 residues in the CDR3. CDR1 and CDR2 (germline): LGHDT, YNNKEL (reference sequence). V lost 1 base, J lost 2 bases, and 8 bases lay in between. The CDR3 here is CASSQGQQNYGYTF. CDR3 sequence (DNA): TGTGCCAGCAGCCAAGGACAGCAGAACTATGGCTACACCTTC.

This rearrangement joins TRBV9 to TRBJ2-3; D gene uncertain. V shed 0 bases and J shed 0 bases, with 8 bases lying between them. Germline V lookup: CDR1 SGDLS, CDR2 YYNGEE. The CDR3 covers 15 residues. CDR3 DNA: TGTGCCAGCAGCGTAGGAGCCGTGAGCACAGATACGCAGTATTTT. Its protein is CASSVGAVSTDTQYF.

This chain uses TRBV14 with TRBJ1-2, with D possibly matching TRBD1 (6 bases). The germline V gene encodes CDR1 SGHDN and CDR2 FVKESK. This CDR3 has 14 amino acids. Trimming took off 5 bases at V and 8 bases at J, with 18 bases between the two ends. The chain's CDR3 is CASSSTDSQGGYTF. DNA of the CDR3: TGTGCCAGCAGCTCAACGGACAGCCAGGGGGGCTACACCTTC. The full variable domain, in which reference TRBV14 and TRBJ1-2 provide the parts outside the CDR3, is EAGVTQFPSHSVIEKGQTVTLRCDPISGHDNLYWYRRVMGKEIKFLLHFVKESKQDESGMPNNRFLAERTGGTYSTLKVQPAELEDSGVYFCASSSTDSQGGYTFGSGTRLTVV.

This chain joins TRBV7-8 and TRBJ1-2, with D hard to call. The length of the CDR3 is 14 residues. Germline lookup yields CDR1 SGHVS and CDR2 FQNEAQ. The ends were cut back, 2 bases at V and 4 bases at J, with 11 bases in the middle. CDR3 bases: TGTGCCAGCAGCTTACTTGCCGGCGGCTATGGCTACACCTTC. Its protein is CASSLLAGGYGYTF.

The chain uses TRBV4-3 and TRBJ1-5; 7 bases are a match to TRBD1. Germline V gene lookup returns CDR1 LGHNA and CDR2 YSLEER. Trimming at V came to 0 bases and at J to 4 bases, leaving 12 bases not matched to a gene. This CDR3 is 18 amino acids long. The CDR3 DNA is TGCGCCAGCAGCCAAGATACGGACCCCCAGGGGGTAAATCAGCCCCAGCATTTT. Its translation is CASSQDTDPQGVNQPQHF.

This clone was picked up one time. CDR3 region: CASSLAGQNTEAFF. The CDR3 region has the DNA TGTGCCAGCAGCTTGGCGGGACAGAACACTGAAGCTTTCTTT. This chain connects TRBV5-4 to TRBJ1-1; D might be TRBD1 (6 bases). The V gene lost 0 bases and the J gene lost 1 base, with 7 bases spanning the gap. The CDR3 covers 14 residues. The germline CDR1 and CDR2 sequences are SGHNT and YYREEE (reference sequence).

The chain links TRBV5-1 to TRBJ1-2, with 9 positions matching TRBD1. Germline V gene lookup returns CDR1 SGHRS and CDR2 YFSETQ. The CDR3 loop spans 15 amino acids. V was pared by 0 bases and J by 5 bases, with 5 bases of the junction left unmatched. In DNA form, the CDR3 reads TGCGCCAGCAGCTTGGATGGACAGGGGACGTATGGCTACACCTTC. This sequence encodes CASSLDGQGTYGYTF. Drawing the rest from reference TRBV5-1 and TRBJ1-2, the complete variable domain is KAGVTQTPRYLIKTRGQQVTLSCSPISGHRSVSWYQQTPGQGLQFLFEYFSETQRNKGNFPGRFSGRQFSNSRSEMNVSTLELGDSALYLCASSLDGQGTYGYTFGSGTRLTVV.

The V call is TRBV11-1, the J call TRBJ2-4; 7 positions agree with TRBD1. Germline V gene lookup returns CDR1 SGHAT and CDR2 FQDESV (reference sequence). J lost 7 bases, V lost 5 bases, and 5 bases had no gene match. The CDR3 runs to 13 residues. CDR3 protein: CASSPEGANIQYF. CDR3 nucleotides: TGTGCCAGCAGCCCCGAGGGGGCTAACATTCAGTACTTC.

The CDR3 nucleotides read TGTGCCACCAGCAGGACCGGGACAGGGACCCTGTCCGGGGAGCTGTTTTTT. Translation gives CATSRTGTGTLSGELFF. The rearrangement uses TRBV15 and TRBJ2-2; 9 bases line up with TRBD1. This CDR3 is built from 17 residues. V lost 3 bases to trimming and J lost 6 bases; unmatched junction nucleotides: 11. From germline, CDR1 is LNHNV and CDR2 YYDKDF (reference sequence).

This chain links TRBV6-2 or TRBV6-3 with TRBJ2-2, with TRBD2 identical over 10 bases. The CDR3 covers 16 residues. The trim removed 1 base at V and 4 bases at J, leaving 3 bases unmatched. Germline loops: CDR1 MNHEY, CDR2 SVGEGT. The CDR3: CASSYLGLAVTGELFF. DNA of the CDR3: TGTGCCAGCAGTTACTTAGGACTAGCGGTCACCGGGGAGCTGTTTTTT.

This clone was observed a handful of times. The chain has TRBV5-1 and TRBJ2-7; TRBD1 matches at 7 bases. J gave up 6 bases and V 3 bases, and 15 bases lay outside the gene matches. Germline CDR1 reads SGHRS; CDR2 reads YFSETQ. CDR3 length equals 16 residues. The CDR3: CASSSSGGMSLGEQYF. The CDR3 DNA sequence: TGCGCCAGCAGCTCTTCAGGGGGAATGAGCCTCGGCGAGCAGTACTTC.